A selection of T cell receptor beta chains follows, all from one sample in a study of Graves' ophthalmopathy and Graves' hyperthyroidism. MiXCR, run by TCRdb on the multiplex PCR reads, gives a single entry per CDR3 protein. Seen here are approximately 1.2 million distinct CDR3 sequences, less than 45% observed once, and the top ten hold 11%. Sequenced: peripheral blood or thyroid tissue (not recorded which). These receptors all stem from an adult man with Graves' hyperthyroidism. Each CDR3 is given with its conserved first and last residue. Fields, in order: CDR3 length, V gene, CDR3 protein.

>17|TRBV9
CASSVQGRAAGASEQYF
>14|TRBV10-3
CAIRSGDPPYEQYF
>15|TRBV7-2
CASSAGDNQAYEQYF
>12|TRBV7-9
CASSSGVDTQYF
>12|TRBV13
CATGGRVTEAFF
>16|TRBV7-2
CASRQGQGGEVTEAFF
>12|TRBV24-1
CASGAGGQPQHF
>14|TRBV10-3
CAISESNFIVTQYF
>13|TRBV20-1
CSARDLVGYEQYF
>14|TRBV10-3
CAISESKWLPPQHF
>16|TRBV10-3
CAISTGTGGGLGGYTF
>14|TRBV6-1
CASSERQGEGTQHF
>13|TRBV7-2
CASLKRGAYEQYF
>17|TRBV15
CATSRGGLAGGLNEQYF
>16|TRBV12-3/TRBV12-4
CASSSNWDRGTYEQYF
>18|TRBV7-2
CASSLGRTSHRRGETQYF
>15|TRBV9
CASSVGTGALSEQYF
>14|TRBV7-3
CASSLTRARGELFF
>15|TRBV2
CASYGGGYSNQPQHF
>15|TRBV11-2
CASSQDLRQNTEAFF
>15|TRBV5-1
CASSPPGQLNTEAFF
>12|TRBV29-1
CSGAEGVTEAFF
>19|TRBV25-1
CASSELALGPSSYNSPLHF